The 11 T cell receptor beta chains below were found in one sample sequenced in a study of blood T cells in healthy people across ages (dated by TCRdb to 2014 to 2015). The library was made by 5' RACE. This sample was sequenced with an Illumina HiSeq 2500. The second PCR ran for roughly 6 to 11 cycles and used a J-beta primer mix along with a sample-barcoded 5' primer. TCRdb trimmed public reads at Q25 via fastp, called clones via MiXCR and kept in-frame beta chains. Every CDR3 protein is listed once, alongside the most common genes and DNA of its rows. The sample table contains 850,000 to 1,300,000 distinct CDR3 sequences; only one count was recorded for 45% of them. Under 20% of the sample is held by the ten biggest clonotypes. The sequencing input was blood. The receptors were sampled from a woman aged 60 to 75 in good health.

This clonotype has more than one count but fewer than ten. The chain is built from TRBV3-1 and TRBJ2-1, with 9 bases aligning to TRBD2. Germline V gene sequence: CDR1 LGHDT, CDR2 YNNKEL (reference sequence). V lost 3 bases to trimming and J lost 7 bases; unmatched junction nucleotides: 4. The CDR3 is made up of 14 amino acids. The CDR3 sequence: CASSQSSGTNEQFF. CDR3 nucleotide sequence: TGTGCCAGCAGCCAGTCTAGCGGGACTAATGAGCAGTTCTTC.

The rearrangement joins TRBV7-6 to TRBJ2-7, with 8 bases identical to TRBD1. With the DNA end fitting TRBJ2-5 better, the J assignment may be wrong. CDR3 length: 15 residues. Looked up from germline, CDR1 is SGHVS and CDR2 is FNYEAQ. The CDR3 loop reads CASSSTGQVGETQYF. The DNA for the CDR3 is TGTGCCAGCAGCTCGACGGGACAGGTGGGGGAGACCCAGTACTTC.

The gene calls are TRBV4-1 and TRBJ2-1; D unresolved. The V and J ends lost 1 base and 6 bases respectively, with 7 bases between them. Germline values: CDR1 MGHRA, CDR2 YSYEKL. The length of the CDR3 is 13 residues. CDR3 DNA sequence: TGCGCCAGCAGCCAAGCTACCATCAATGAGCAGTTCTTC. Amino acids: CASSQATINEQFF.

Here the CDR3 DNA reads TGCAGTGCCAGTTCCCGGACAGGTATCGAAGAGACCCAGTACTTC. Translation gives CSASSRTGIEETQYF. This chain joins TRBV20-1 and TRBJ2-5; TRBD1 aligns across 7 bases. Losses at the gene ends were 6 bases for V and 3 bases for J; bases not matched to a gene: 13. The CDR3 extends over 15 amino acids. Germline lookup yields CDR1 DFQATT and CDR2 SNEGSKA (reference sequence).

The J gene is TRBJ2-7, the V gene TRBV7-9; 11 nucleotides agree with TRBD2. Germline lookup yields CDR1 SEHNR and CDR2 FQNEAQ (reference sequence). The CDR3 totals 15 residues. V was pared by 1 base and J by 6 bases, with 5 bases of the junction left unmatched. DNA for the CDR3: TGTGCCAGCAGCTTAGTTCTAGCGGGAGGAAGCGAGCAGTACTTC. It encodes CASSLVLAGGSEQYF.

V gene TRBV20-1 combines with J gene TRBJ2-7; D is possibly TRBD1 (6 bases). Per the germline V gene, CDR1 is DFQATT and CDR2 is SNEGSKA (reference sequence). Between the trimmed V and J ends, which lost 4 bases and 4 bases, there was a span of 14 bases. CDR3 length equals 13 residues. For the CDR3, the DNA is TGCAGTGCTATAGGACAGAATACTTACGAGCAGTACTTC. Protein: CSAIGQNTYEQYF.

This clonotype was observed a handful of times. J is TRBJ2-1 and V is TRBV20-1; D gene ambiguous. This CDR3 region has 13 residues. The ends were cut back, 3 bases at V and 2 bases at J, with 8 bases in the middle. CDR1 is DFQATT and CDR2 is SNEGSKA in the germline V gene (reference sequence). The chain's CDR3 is CSARGITYNEQFF. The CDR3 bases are TGCAGTGCTAGGGGGATAACCTACAATGAGCAGTTCTTC.

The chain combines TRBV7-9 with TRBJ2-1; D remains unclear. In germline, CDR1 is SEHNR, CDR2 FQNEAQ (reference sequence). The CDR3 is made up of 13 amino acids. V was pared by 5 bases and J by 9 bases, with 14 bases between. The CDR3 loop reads CASSPLAPGEQFF. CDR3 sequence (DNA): TGTGCCAGCAGCCCACTCGCTCCTGGTGAGCAGTTCTTC.

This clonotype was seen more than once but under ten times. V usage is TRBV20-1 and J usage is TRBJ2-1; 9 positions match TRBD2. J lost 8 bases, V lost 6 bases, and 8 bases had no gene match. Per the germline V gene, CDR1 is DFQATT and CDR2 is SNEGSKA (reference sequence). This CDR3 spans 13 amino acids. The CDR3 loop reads CSAVDSGSDEQFF. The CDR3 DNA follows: TGCAGTGCCGTAGATAGCGGGAGTGATGAGCAGTTCTTC.

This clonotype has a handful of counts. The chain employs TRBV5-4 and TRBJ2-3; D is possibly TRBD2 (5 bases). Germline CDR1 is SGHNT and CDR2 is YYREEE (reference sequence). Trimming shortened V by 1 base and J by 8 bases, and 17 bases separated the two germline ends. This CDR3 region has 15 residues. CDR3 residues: CASSLSGRGLVTQYF. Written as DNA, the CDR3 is TGTGCCAGCAGCTTGAGTGGACGAGGGTTGGTTACGCAGTATTTT.

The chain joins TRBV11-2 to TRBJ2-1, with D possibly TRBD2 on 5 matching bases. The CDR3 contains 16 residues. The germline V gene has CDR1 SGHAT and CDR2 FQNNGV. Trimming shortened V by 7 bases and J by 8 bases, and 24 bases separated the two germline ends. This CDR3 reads CASTPISGSARDEQFF. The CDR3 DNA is TGTGCCAGCACACCTATTTCGGGGAGTGCCCGGGATGAGCAGTTCTTC.